These 10 T cell receptor beta chains were all obtained from the same sample, sequenced in a study of identical twins. TCRdb redid the calling of the 5' RACE reads with MiXCR, one entry per CDR3 protein. The sample carries hundreds of thousands of distinct CDR3 sequences, 5.5% to 6.5% recorded once. Sequenced input: naive T cells sorted from blood. The receptors come from a man in his late teens or twenties in good health.

This clonotype has at least ten counts. The V and J genes are TRBV12-3 or TRBV12-4 and TRBJ2-2; TRBD2 agrees at 12 bases. The CDR3 extends over 15 amino acids. V lost 7 bases, J lost 7 bases, and 7 bases stayed unmatched. CDR3 coding DNA: TGTGCCAGCACCCGACTAGCGGGAGAGAACGGGGAGCTGTTTTTT. It specifies CASTRLAGENGELFF.

This clonotype has just a few counts. The genes are TRBV7-8 and TRBJ2-7; TRBD2 matches at 9 bases. This CDR3 contains 14 residues. V dropped 6 bases and J dropped 3; count of bases not matched to a gene: 6. Per germline, CDR1 SGHVS and CDR2 FQNEAQ. CDR3 amino acids: CASRAGGLGYEQYF. The CDR3 DNA reads TGTGCCAGCAGGGCGGGAGGGCTTGGCTACGAGCAGTACTTC.

This clonotype has ten or more counts. The chain links TRBV2 to TRBJ2-3; D unclear. Germline V gene sequence: CDR1 SNHLY, CDR2 FYNNEI. This CDR3 region has 13 residues. Trimming pared 8 bases from V and 3 bases from J, leaving 12 bases between. The CDR3 DNA reads TGTGCCAGCTCCCCCGAGGCGACAGATACGCAGTATTTT. This gives the protein CASSPEATDTQYF.

There are a few counts of this clonotype. J is TRBJ2-3 and V is TRBV5-1; 10 bases match TRBD1. Looked up from germline, CDR1 is SGHRS and CDR2 is YFSETQ. V was clipped by 4 bases and J by 4 bases; unmatched bases: 9. The CDR3 contains 16 residues. The CDR3 here is CASSTATGGIADTQYF. CDR3 in DNA: TGCGCCAGCAGCACCGCGACAGGGGGCATCGCAGATACGCAGTATTTT. Filled out from reference TRBV5-1 and TRBJ2-3, the complete variable domain reads KAGVTQTPRYLIKTRGQQVTLSCSPISGHRSVSWYQQTPGQGLQFLFEYFSETQRNKGNFPGRFSGRQFSNSRSEMNVSTLELGDSALYLCASSTATGGIADTQYFGPGTRLTVL.

This clonotype was recorded many times. This chain uses TRBV4-2 with TRBJ2-1, with 11 nucleotides matching TRBD2. Germline trimming cut 4 bases from V and 5 bases from J; bases unmatched to any gene: 1. Germline CDR1 LGHNA, CDR2 YNFKEQ. The length of the CDR3 is 14 residues. The CDR3 spells CASSLSGRDNEQFF. CDR3 bases: TGTGCCAGCAGCCTTAGCGGGAGGGACAATGAGCAGTTCTTC.

There are a few counts of this clonotype. The chain has TRBV6-5 and TRBJ2-6, with a weak D call TRBD1 (5 bases). CDR3 length: 11 amino acids. The V end was cut by 6 bases, the J end by 12 bases, with 9 bases between. From germline, CDR1 is MNHEY and CDR2 SVGAGI. The chain's CDR3 is CASSPGIVLTF. DNA of the CDR3: TGTGCCAGCAGCCCAGGGATCGTCCTGACTTTC.

This clonotype was counted many times. V gene TRBV6-1 combines with J gene TRBJ2-2; 7 bases align to TRBD1. The CDR3 covers 13 residues. The junction had 5 bases not matched to a gene; V was cut back by 6 bases and J by 7 bases. Looked up from germline, CDR1 is MNHNS and CDR2 is SASEGT. CDR3 protein: CASRDRLVGELFF. Written as DNA, the CDR3 is TGTGCCAGCAGGGACAGGCTGGTCGGGGAGCTGTTTTTT.

This chain connects TRBV6-1 to TRBJ2-5, with 10 bases matching TRBD2. The CDR3 loop spans 18 amino acids. V shed 6 bases and J 5 bases; nucleotides not matched to a gene: 18. Germline CDR1 is MNHNS and CDR2 is SASEGT. This CDR3 is CASSAYAPGTSVLETQYF. The CDR3 coding sequence is TGTGCCAGCAGCGCCTATGCCCCCGGGACTAGCGTGCTGGAGACCCAGTACTTC.

This clonotype was observed a few times. The V gene is TRBV3-1, the J gene TRBJ2-7; D call uncertain. V lost 4 bases and J 2 bases, leaving 12 bases between the germline ends. The CDR3 extends over 14 amino acids. Per the germline V gene, CDR1 is LGHDT and CDR2 is YNNKEL (reference sequence). CDR3 DNA sequence: TGTGCCAGCAGCCTCGTCTCGGCAGCCTACGAGCAGTACTTC. Translating gives CASSLVSAAYEQYF.

This clonotype was seen more than once but under ten times. The J gene is TRBJ2-5, the V gene TRBV5-1; D not certain. The ends were cut back, 4 bases at V and 3 bases at J, with 10 bases in the middle. The CDR3 is made up of 13 amino acids. Germline-derived CDR1 and CDR2 are SGHRS and YFSETQ. The CDR3 DNA sequence: TGCGCCAGCAGCGGAAACTTAGAAGAGACCCAGTACTTC. The encoded protein is CASSGNLEETQYF.